This TCR beta chain was identified in a study of PD-L1 blockade in urothelial cancer. Across the whole study: Males with bladder-origin urothelial cancer made up about nine tenths of the roughly 29 patients. Analyzed time points were 3 weeks (second dose) and 6 weeks after therapy began.

Time point noted: peripheral blood 6 weeks after treatment start. Locally advanced or metastatic urothelial carcinoma was diagnosed in the patients. Pretreatment and on-treatment samples were taken, numbering 1 to 8 per patient. TCRdb keeps only in-frame clones here, not all; method: immunoSEQ multiplex PCR. The table lists around 110,000 clones, around 93% of them singletons. Germline lookup yields CDR1 SEHNR and CDR2 FQNEAQ (reference sequence). The CDR3 runs 16 residues. The V end lost 4 bases, the J end lost 0 bases, and 13 bases lay between the germline ends. The receptor was isolated from a man aged 60-69 years with urothelial cancer. Sequenced material: PBMCs, taken around atezolizumab (anti-PD-L1) treatment. The chain carries TRBV7-9 and TRBJ1-3; the D gene is possibly TRBD1 (6 bases). In DNA form, the CDR3 reads TGTGCCAGCAGCTCGGGGGGGGGCTACTCTGGAAACACCATATATTTT. This gives the protein CASSSGGGYSGNTIYF.